These T cell receptor beta chains were read from a single sample in a study of naive and memory T cell subsets. MiXCR, applied by TCRdb to the UMI-ligation and nested PCR reads, yields one record per CDR3 protein. This table holds 100,000 to 150,000 distinct CDR3 sequences, about 36% found once. Sequenced material: central memory CD4+ T cells from blood. These receptors were obtained from a human donor in good health. Both conserved end residues are part of each CDR3. The order of the fields is CDR3 length, V gene, clone size, CDR3 protein. The size field is filled for only some rows; it gives once, few, many or a size class.

cdr3_length: 13
v_call: TRBV5-1
clone_size: NA
cdr3_aa: CASSLGDGNTIYF

cdr3_length: 12
v_call: TRBV29-1
clone_size: NA
cdr3_aa: CSVQAGGETQYF

cdr3_length: 13
v_call: TRBV20-1
clone_size: few
cdr3_aa: CSARQRQNREAFF

cdr3_length: 13
v_call: TRBV7-2
clone_size: NA
cdr3_aa: CASSFTGAGEQFF

cdr3_length: 13
v_call: TRBV27
clone_size: NA
cdr3_aa: CASSRATDGIQYF

cdr3_length: 12
v_call: TRBV29-1
clone_size: few
cdr3_aa: CSVASGNNEQFF

cdr3_length: 15
v_call: TRBV6-6
clone_size: NA
cdr3_aa: CASSYSPGISAEAFF

cdr3_length: 14
v_call: TRBV29-1
clone_size: NA
cdr3_aa: CSVQGLAGTYEQYF

cdr3_length: 14
v_call: TRBV29-1
clone_size: NA
cdr3_aa: CSVDKVSSYNEQFF

cdr3_length: 16
v_call: TRBV7-2
clone_size: NA
cdr3_aa: CASSLGLRKSTDTQYF

cdr3_length: 16
v_call: TRBV20-1
clone_size: few
cdr3_aa: CSAMAGIVTGGNTIYF

cdr3_length: 17
v_call: TRBV28
clone_size: NA
cdr3_aa: CASTGIRDRDLGTEAFF

cdr3_length: 18
v_call: TRBV7-6
clone_size: few
cdr3_aa: CASSSGGLAVLGTGELFF

cdr3_length: 15
v_call: TRBV5-1
clone_size: few
cdr3_aa: CASSPEWGSTGELFF

cdr3_length: 17
v_call: TRBV12-3/TRBV12-4
clone_size: NA
cdr3_aa: CASSLGGTGRAKNIQYF

cdr3_length: 14
v_call: TRBV20-1
clone_size: many
cdr3_aa: CSASSGDITYEQYF

cdr3_length: 15
v_call: TRBV7-2
clone_size: NA
cdr3_aa: CASSLGRDRGGEQYF

cdr3_length: 14
v_call: TRBV5-1
clone_size: few
cdr3_aa: CASSATTGDQPQHF

cdr3_length: 12
v_call: TRBV14
clone_size: few
cdr3_aa: CASSQDPYEQYF

cdr3_length: 15
v_call: TRBV28
clone_size: NA
cdr3_aa: CASSPTTGLYNEQFF

cdr3_length: 14
v_call: TRBV15
clone_size: NA
cdr3_aa: CATSPGTAGGEAFF

cdr3_length: 15
v_call: TRBV6-5
clone_size: NA
cdr3_aa: CASSYSGEANYGYTF

cdr3_length: 16
v_call: TRBV12-3/TRBV12-4
clone_size: NA
cdr3_aa: CASSLLGPPQATEAFF

cdr3_length: 14
v_call: TRBV7-9
clone_size: NA
cdr3_aa: CASSLEVRGSPLHF

cdr3_length: 16
v_call: TRBV6-1
clone_size: NA
cdr3_aa: CASSEGERAGGHEQYF

cdr3_length: 16
v_call: TRBV6-5
clone_size: NA
cdr3_aa: CASSYLGLAGADTQYF

cdr3_length: 13
v_call: TRBV6-2/TRBV6-3
clone_size: NA
cdr3_aa: CASTWGGNQPQHF

cdr3_length: 16
v_call: TRBV3-1
clone_size: NA
cdr3_aa: CASSRDPGLNNEKLFF

cdr3_length: 14
v_call: TRBV5-1
clone_size: NA
cdr3_aa: CASSLVGFSDTQYF

cdr3_length: 11
v_call: TRBV7-9
clone_size: NA
cdr3_aa: CASSSDLIQFF

cdr3_length: 17
v_call: TRBV29-1
clone_size: few
cdr3_aa: CSVLAVAGSALYNEAFF

cdr3_length: 16
v_call: TRBV9
clone_size: NA
cdr3_aa: CASSAGTANSGNTIYF

cdr3_length: 16
v_call: TRBV20-1
clone_size: NA
cdr3_aa: CSARGFSNLSRNEQFF

cdr3_length: 15
v_call: TRBV6-6
clone_size: NA
cdr3_aa: CASSISLGLQETQYF

cdr3_length: 16
v_call: TRBV7-8
clone_size: few
cdr3_aa: CASSPLRGRRADTQYF

cdr3_length: 13
v_call: TRBV18
clone_size: many
cdr3_aa: CATTRAPGDIQYF

cdr3_length: 19
v_call: TRBV4-2
clone_size: few
cdr3_aa: CASSRKGTSGTVALNEQFF

cdr3_length: 13
v_call: TRBV29-1
clone_size: NA
cdr3_aa: CSATGGGTDTQYF